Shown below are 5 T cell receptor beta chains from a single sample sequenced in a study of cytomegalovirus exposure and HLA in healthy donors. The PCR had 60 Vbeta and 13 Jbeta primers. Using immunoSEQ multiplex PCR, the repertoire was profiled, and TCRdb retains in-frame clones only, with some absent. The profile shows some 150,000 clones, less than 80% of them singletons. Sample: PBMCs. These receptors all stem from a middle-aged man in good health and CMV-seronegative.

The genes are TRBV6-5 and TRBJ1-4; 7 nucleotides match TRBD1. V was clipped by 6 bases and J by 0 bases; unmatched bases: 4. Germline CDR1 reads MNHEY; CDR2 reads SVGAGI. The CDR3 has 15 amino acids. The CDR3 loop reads CASRQGDATNEKLFF. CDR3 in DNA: TGTGCCAGCAGGCAGGGGGATGCAACTAATGAAAAACTGTTTTTT.

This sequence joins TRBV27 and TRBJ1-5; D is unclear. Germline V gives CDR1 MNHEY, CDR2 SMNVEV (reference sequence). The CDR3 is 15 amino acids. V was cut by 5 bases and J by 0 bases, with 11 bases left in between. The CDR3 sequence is CASSQARYSNQPQHF. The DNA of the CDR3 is TGTGCCAGCAGTCAGGCCCGATATAGCAATCAGCCCCAGCATTTT.

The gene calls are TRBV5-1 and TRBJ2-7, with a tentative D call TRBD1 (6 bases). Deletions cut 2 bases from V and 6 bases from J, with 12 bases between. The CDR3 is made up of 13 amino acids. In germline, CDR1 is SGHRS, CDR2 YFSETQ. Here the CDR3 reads CASSFTRGGEQYF. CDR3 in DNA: TGCGCCAGCAGCTTTACCAGAGGGGGCGAGCAGTACTTC.

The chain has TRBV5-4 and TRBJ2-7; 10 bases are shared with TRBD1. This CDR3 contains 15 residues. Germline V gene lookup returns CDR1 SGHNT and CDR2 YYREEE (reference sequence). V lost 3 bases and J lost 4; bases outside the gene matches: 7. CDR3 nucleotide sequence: TGTGCCAGCAGCTCACCGGGACAGGGGAAGTACGAGCAGTACTTC. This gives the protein CASSSPGQGKYEQYF.

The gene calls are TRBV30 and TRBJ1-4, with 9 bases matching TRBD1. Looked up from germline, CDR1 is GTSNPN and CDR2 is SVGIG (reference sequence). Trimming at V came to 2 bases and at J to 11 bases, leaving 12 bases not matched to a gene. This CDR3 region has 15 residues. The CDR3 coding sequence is TGTGCCTGGAGTCAGGACAGGGGCCAGGGAGGGAAACTGTTTTTT. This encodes CAWSQDRGQGGKLFF.